The clone carrying this TCR beta chain was counted only a few times. No antigen is known for it. The sample is drawn from a study of cytomegalovirus exposure and HLA in healthy donors. Broader study findings: Excluded were some V segments that proved indistinguishable, including TRBV6-2 and TRBV6-3. Altogether, some 170 TCR beta chains were recorded as cytomegalovirus-associated.

The PCR ran on 60 Vbeta and 13 Jbeta primers. Measured with immunoSEQ multiplex PCR; TCRdb has only the in-frame clones, and not every one. The repertoire includes roughly 99,000 clones, about 80% of them detected once, and roughly 2.5% sits in the top ten. V shed 1 base, J shed 6 bases, and the junction held 3 bases outside the gene matches. The CDR3 consists of 14 residues. Per the germline V gene, CDR1 is SGHRS and CDR2 is YFSETQ. This clonotype was obtained from a young man in good health and CMV-seropositive. The sequencing input was PBMCs. J is TRBJ1-4 and V is TRBV5-1; TRBD1 matches 7 bases. CDR3 sequence: CASSLTGEDEKLFF. The CDR3 DNA sequence: TGCGCCAGCAGCTTGACAGGGGAGGATGAAAAACTGTTTTTT.